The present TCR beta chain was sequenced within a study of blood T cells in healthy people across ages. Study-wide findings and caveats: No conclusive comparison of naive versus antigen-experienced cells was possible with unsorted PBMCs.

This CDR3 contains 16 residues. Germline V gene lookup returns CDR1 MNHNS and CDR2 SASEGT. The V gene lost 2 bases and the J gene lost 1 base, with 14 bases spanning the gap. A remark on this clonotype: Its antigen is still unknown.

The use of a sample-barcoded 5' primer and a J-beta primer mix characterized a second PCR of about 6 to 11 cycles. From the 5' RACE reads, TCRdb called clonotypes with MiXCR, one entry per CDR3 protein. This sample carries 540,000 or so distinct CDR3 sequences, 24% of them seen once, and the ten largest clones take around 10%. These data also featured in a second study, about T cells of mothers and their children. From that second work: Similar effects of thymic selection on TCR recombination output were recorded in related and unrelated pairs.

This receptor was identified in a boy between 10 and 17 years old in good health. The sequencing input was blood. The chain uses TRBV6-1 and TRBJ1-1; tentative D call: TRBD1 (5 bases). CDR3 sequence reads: CASSEQPGGANTEAFF. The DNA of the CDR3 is TGTGCCAGCAGTGAACAGCCGGGAGGGGCGAACACTGAAGCTTTCTTT.